This TCR beta chain derives from a study of T cell changes during pregnancy in multiple sclerosis. Measured with immunoSEQ multiplex PCR; TCRdb has only the in-frame clones, and not every one. Here the sample spans about 36,000 clones, about 88% being singletons. The sample holds one count of this clone. The sequenced sample was CD8+ T cells from peripheral blood mononuclear cells, obtained in the third trimester of pregnancy. This receptor was obtained from a female donor with multiple sclerosis, enrolled in a pregnancy study.

The DNA of the CDR3 is TGTGCCAGCAGCCCCCGGGCCAGGGGCCTGAACACTGAAGCTTTCTTT. Its protein is CASSPRARGLNTEAFF. The chain uses TRBV5-8 and TRBJ1-1; D might be TRBD1 (6 bases). CDR3 size: 16 residues. Germline loops: CDR1 SGHTS, CDR2 YDEGEE. Trimming took 4 bases from V and 0 from J, leaving 16 bases between them.